Given below is one TCR beta chain in context. Compared with germline, one end of the junction differs, possibly owing to a read error. The data were produced by immunoSEQ multiplex PCR, yet TCRdb's version contains in-frame clones alone and is incomplete. The sample contains 300,000 or so clones, approximately 74% of which appear only once. The data are from a study of shared clonotypes between healthy human individuals. There are 13 residues in the CDR3. Looked up from germline, CDR1 is LNHDA and CDR2 is SQIVND (reference sequence). The source material was memory CD4+ T cells sorted from blood. Specified subset: CD45RA-negative fraction. The chain has TRBV19 and TRBJ2-7, with TRBD1 matching 7 bases. This receptor was identified in a man aged 25-40 years in good health. CDR3: CASSFLDRPVPNF. Here the CDR3 DNA reads TGTGCCAGTAGCTTCTTGGACAGGCCGGTCCCGAACTTC.